Below are 28 T cell receptor beta chains sequenced from a single sample in a study of T-cell reconstitution after alpha-beta-depleted transplantation in children. Preparing the TCRbeta library involved the use of unique molecular identifiers. MiXCR, run by TCRdb on the PCR reads, gives a single entry per CDR3 protein. Among approximately 590,000 distinct CDR3 sequences listed, roughly a tenth were seen once. The sample here was PBMCs from the stem cell graft donor, taken from the stem cell graft. These receptors all come from a human donor who donated a stem cell graft to a child with acute myeloid leukemia.

The table lists this clonotype with many counts. This sequence joins TRBV3-1 and TRBJ2-3; possible D gene TRBD2, 5 bases. CDR3 length: 13 residues. In germline, CDR1 is LGHDT, CDR2 YNNKEL (reference sequence). V lost 6 bases to trimming and J lost 13 bases, with 20 bases between them. CDR3 residues: CASSPSRSPREYF. CDR3 nucleotide sequence: TGTGCCAGCAGTCCCTCAAGGAGCCCGAGGGAGTATTTT.

The table lists this clonotype with a few counts. At one boundary the junction diverges from the germline segment, which might be a read error. The rearrangement joins TRBV20-1 to TRBJ2-3; 8 positions match TRBD2. The germline CDR1 and CDR2 sequences are DFQATT and SNEGSKA (reference sequence). The CDR3 length is 15 residues. CDR3 region: CSARSWTSHRDAQYF. The CDR3, as DNA: TGCAGTGCTAGATCATGGACTAGCCATAGAGATGCGCAGTATTTT.

The CDR3 coding sequence is TGTGCCAGCAGCCTGTGGGGGGATGGCTACACCTTC. Protein sequence: CASSLWGDGYTF. The V call is TRBV11-2, the J call TRBJ1-2, with D possibly matching TRBD1 (5 bases). The CDR3 sequence is 12 residues long. Germline V gene sequence: CDR1 SGHAT, CDR2 FQNNGV. Deletions cut 5 bases from V and 6 bases from J, with 10 bases between.

This clonotype was found a few times. The chain couples TRBV29-1 to TRBJ2-3; 11 nucleotides align to TRBD2. Per the germline V gene, CDR1 is SQVTM and CDR2 is ANQGSEA. V shed 8 bases, J shed 2 bases, and the junction held 6 bases outside the gene matches. The CDR3 extends over 14 amino acids. The chain's CDR3 is CSFATSGVTDTQYF. Written as DNA, the CDR3 is TGCAGCTTCGCGACTAGCGGGGTCACAGATACGCAGTATTTT.

This clonotype appeared many times. The V and J genes are TRBV7-2 and TRBJ2-3, with D possibly called TRBD1 or TRBD2 (5 bases each). V was clipped by 5 bases and J by 6 bases, with 18 bases between them. The CDR3 is 15 amino acids. Germline V lookup: CDR1 SGHTA, CDR2 FQGNSA. The CDR3 spells CASSPFPRGRDTQYF. CDR3 coding DNA: TGTGCCAGCAGCCCTTTCCCGAGGGGTAGGGATACGCAGTATTTT.

This clonotype was detected a few times. The genes are TRBV27 and TRBJ2-3; D is unclear. The germline V and J ends were trimmed by 4 bases and 4 bases, with 15 bases remaining between them. CDR3 length: 15 amino acids. CDR1 is MNHEY, CDR2 SMNVEV, per germline (reference sequence). The CDR3 sequence: CASSSKTVNPDTQYF. CDR3 in DNA: TGTGCCAGCAGTTCTAAAACAGTCAACCCAGATACGCAGTATTTT.

In this sample, this clonotype turned up many times. The J gene is TRBJ1-4, the V gene TRBV10-3; tentative D call: TRBD1 (6 bases). CDR1 and CDR2 (germline): ENHRY, SYGVKD. This CDR3 is built from 12 residues. Trimming stripped 6 bases from V and 12 bases from J, with 14 bases between. CDR3 protein: CAISSGVGELFF. The CDR3 DNA is TGTGCCATCAGCTCAGGGGTCGGGGAACTGTTTTTT.

The chain uses TRBV29-1 and TRBJ2-7, with D perhaps matching TRBD2 (6 bases). CDR1 is SQVTM, CDR2 ANQGSEA, per germline. The CDR3 spans 13 residues. The germline V and J ends were trimmed by 3 bases and 6 bases, with 15 bases remaining between them. The CDR3 reads CSVDGQRVGEQYF. CDR3 coding DNA: TGCAGCGTTGACGGCCAGCGGGTGGGCGAGCAGTACTTC.

This clonotype has a count of ten or more. The V and J genes are TRBV20-1 and TRBJ2-1; 10 bases line up with TRBD2. Germline trimming cut 0 bases from V and 6 bases from J; bases unmatched to any gene: 8. The CDR3 runs to 16 residues. The germline gives CDR1 DFQATT, CDR2 SNEGSKA (reference sequence). CDR3 residues: CSARDEGTSAPNEQFF. The CDR3 nucleotides read TGCAGTGCTAGAGATGAAGGGACTAGCGCGCCCAATGAGCAGTTCTTC.

In its sample, this clonotype was seen many times. The rearrangement uses TRBV29-1 and TRBJ2-1; 13 bases match TRBD2. Trimming took 7 bases from V and 6 from J; bases not matched to a gene: 6. The germline V gene has CDR1 SQVTM and CDR2 ANQGSEA. This CDR3 region has 14 residues. The CDR3 is CSGYGTSGTNEQFF. Here the CDR3 DNA reads TGCAGCGGTTACGGGACTAGCGGGACCAATGAGCAGTTCTTC.

This clonotype was detected only a few times. The junction differs from germline at one of its ends, possibly a read error. The DNA of the CDR3 is TGTGCCAGCAGCCGAGAGGATAGGGGACTCCCCAACTTC. This translates into CASSREDRGLPNF. The gene calls are TRBV4-2 and TRBJ2-5; D may be TRBD2 (6 bases). Germline loops: CDR1 LGHNA, CDR2 YNFKEQ. The CDR3 has 13 residues.

This clonotype was seen at least ten times. CDR3 coding DNA: TGTGCCAGCAGCCCCAGGACAGGAATTGGGCAGAATCAGCCCCAGCATTTT. Protein product: CASSPRTGIGQNQPQHF. This sequence joins TRBV7-8 and TRBJ1-5; TRBD1 matches at 7 bases. The CDR3 is 17 amino acids. Germline assignment: CDR1 SGHVS and CDR2 FQNEAQ. V dropped 5 bases and J dropped 4; count of bases not matched to a gene: 14.

The J gene is TRBJ2-7, the V gene TRBV28, with TRBD1 as a possible D gene (5 bases). CDR3 length equals 14 residues. CDR1 MDHEN and CDR2 SYDVKM come from the germline V gene. Trimming took off 1 base at V and 3 bases at J, with 10 bases between the two ends. Here the CDR3 reads CASSLSDRHYEQYF. As DNA, the CDR3 is TGTGCCAGCAGTTTATCCGACAGACACTACGAGCAGTACTTC.

V is TRBV10-3 and J is TRBJ1-3; possible D gene TRBD1, 5 bases. CDR1 is ENHRY and CDR2 is SYGVKD in the germline V gene. The CDR3 covers 14 residues. V lost 8 bases to trimming and J lost 7 bases, with 18 bases between them. This CDR3 reads CAILGEAPENTIYF. The CDR3 nucleotides are TGTGCCATCTTAGGGGAAGCGCCGGAGAACACCATATATTTT.

This clonotype was found a few times. V gene TRBV7-9 combines with J gene TRBJ2-7, with TRBD2 matching 8 bases. Losses at the gene ends were 2 bases for V and 6 bases for J; bases not matched to a gene: 9. Germline-derived CDR1 and CDR2 are SEHNR and FQNEAQ (reference sequence). The CDR3 sequence is 15 residues long. The CDR3, as DNA: TGTGCCAGCAGCTTAAGCGGGAGCGGACTGGGCGAGCAGTACTTC. This sequence encodes CASSLSGSGLGEQYF.

The table lists this clonotype with many counts. The V call is TRBV4-3, the J call TRBJ2-7; a possible D gene is TRBD2 (5 bases). CDR3 length: 14 residues. Trimming stripped 1 base from V and 4 bases from J, with 11 bases between. Looked up from germline, CDR1 is LGHNA and CDR2 is YSLEER. CDR3 in amino acids: CASSQGGSRYEQYF. CDR3 sequence (DNA): TGCGCCAGCAGCCAAGGAGGGAGTCGGTACGAGCAGTACTTC.

In this sample, this clonotype turned up many times. The chain links TRBV29-1 to TRBJ2-7; D is possibly TRBD1 or TRBD2 (5 bases each). Germline V lookup: CDR1 SQVTM, CDR2 ANQGSEA. V dropped 3 bases and J dropped 2 bases, with 11 bases sitting between them. This CDR3 spans 13 amino acids. This CDR3 reads CSVDRDGTYEQYF. The CDR3 region has the DNA TGCAGCGTTGACCGGGACGGGACCTACGAGCAGTACTTC.

This clonotype was observed a handful of times. For the CDR3, the DNA is TGCAGTGCTAAGGGTGCGGGAGTCCTCCCCGAGCAGTACTTC. Translated: CSAKGAGVLPEQYF. V and J are TRBV20-1 and TRBJ2-7; 7 bases agree with TRBD2. This CDR3 region has 14 residues. The germline V gene encodes CDR1 DFQATT and CDR2 SNEGSKA (reference sequence). Trimming cost V 4 bases and J 6 bases; bases outside gene matches: 12.

V gene TRBV6-2 or TRBV6-3 combines with J gene TRBJ2-7, with a tentative D call TRBD2 (5 bases). CDR1 MNHEY and CDR2 SVGEGT come from the germline V gene. There are 15 residues in the CDR3. The V and J ends lost 6 bases and 5 bases respectively, with 20 bases between them. The CDR3 sequence is CASSTLGMKGDEQYF. CDR3 DNA: TGTGCCAGCAGCACCTTAGGGATGAAGGGAGACGAGCAGTACTTC.

The chain employs TRBV4-2 and TRBJ2-7; D is uncertain. This CDR3 spans 13 amino acids. The V gene lost 0 bases and the J gene lost 9 bases, with 12 bases spanning the gap. CDR1 is LGHNA and CDR2 is YNFKEQ in the germline V gene. The CDR3 spells CASSQEWESRQYF. The DNA of the CDR3 is TGTGCCAGCAGCCAAGAGTGGGAATCAAGGCAGTACTTC.

This sequence joins TRBV11-1 and TRBJ1-5, with TRBD1 matching 9 bases. Germline V lookup: CDR1 SGHAT, CDR2 FQDESV (reference sequence). This CDR3 comprises 19 residues. The V segment lost 2 bases and the J segment 1 base; nucleotides outside the gene matches: 12. CDR3 protein: CASSLSYEEGTGSNQPQHF. Written as DNA, the CDR3 is TGTGCCAGCAGCTTATCCTATGAAGAAGGGACAGGGAGCAATCAGCCCCAGCATTTT.

This clonotype appeared many times. The rearrangement links TRBV6-2 or TRBV6-3 to TRBJ2-1; TRBD2 is a possible D gene (6 bases). Germline values: CDR1 MNHEY, CDR2 SVGEGT. The CDR3 is made up of 16 amino acids. The V and J ends lost 0 bases and 4 bases respectively, with 13 bases between them. The CDR3, as DNA: TGTGCCAGCAGTTACTCTTCGGGAGTGGGGTACAATGAGCAGTTCTTC. Translation: CASSYSSGVGYNEQFF.

The chain recombines TRBV6-2 or TRBV6-3 with TRBJ2-1; the match to TRBD2 covers 12 bases. V was pared by 2 bases and J by 0 bases, with 17 bases of the junction left unmatched. Germline V CDR1 and CDR2: MNHEY, SVGEGT. This CDR3 is 22 amino acids long. CDR3 protein: CASSYPIPSGLAGVSSYNEQFF. The DNA for the CDR3 is TGTGCCAGCAGTTACCCGATTCCTTCGGGACTAGCGGGCGTAAGCTCCTACAATGAGCAGTTCTTC.

This clonotype was seen many times. The CDR3 sequence is CASSSGRSSYEQYF. CDR3 DNA sequence: TGTGCCAGCAGTAGCGGGAGAAGCTCCTACGAGCAGTACTTC. The chain couples TRBV12-3 or TRBV12-4 to TRBJ2-7, with 8 nucleotides matching TRBD2. Losses at the gene ends were 5 bases for V and 0 bases for J; bases not matched to a gene: 3. The length of the CDR3 is 14 residues.

There are a few counts of this clonotype. The CDR3 sequence: CASSKAPEAFF. For the CDR3, the DNA is TGTGCCAGCAGTAAAGCCCCTGAAGCTTTCTTT. This chain links TRBV12-3 or TRBV12-4 with TRBJ1-1; no reliable D call. This CDR3 comprises 11 residues. Trimming cost V 5 bases and J 6 bases, with 7 bases left between them.

The V and J genes are TRBV28 and TRBJ1-4; a possible D gene is TRBD1 (5 bases). The CDR3 sequence is 14 residues long. Deletions cut 8 bases from V and 7 bases from J, with 17 bases between. From germline, CDR1 is MDHEN and CDR2 SYDVKM. The CDR3 DNA is TGTGCCAGCGGTTCAGGACATAAATCTGAAAAACTGTTTTTT. Translation gives CASGSGHKSEKLFF.

Concerning this clonotype: Possible read error: a much larger clone is one base away. The rearrangement uses TRBV20-1 and TRBJ2-7; 8 bases are shared with TRBD1. This CDR3 is built from 14 residues. CDR1 DFQATT and CDR2 SNEGSKA come from the germline V gene (reference sequence). The CDR3 DNA is TGCAGTGCTAGAGAGGACAGGGCCTCCTACAAGCAGTACTTC. Encoded protein: CSAREDRASYKQYF.

The chain employs TRBV7-2 and TRBJ2-1, with D possibly TRBD1 on 5 matching bases. V shed 7 bases and J shed 5 bases, with 18 bases lying between them. CDR1 is SGHTA, CDR2 FQGNSA, per germline. This CDR3 contains 15 residues. CDR3 sequence reads: CASTPFGARDNEQFF. CDR3 nucleotides: TGTGCCAGCACCCCCTTTGGGGCCCGAGACAATGAGCAGTTCTTC.